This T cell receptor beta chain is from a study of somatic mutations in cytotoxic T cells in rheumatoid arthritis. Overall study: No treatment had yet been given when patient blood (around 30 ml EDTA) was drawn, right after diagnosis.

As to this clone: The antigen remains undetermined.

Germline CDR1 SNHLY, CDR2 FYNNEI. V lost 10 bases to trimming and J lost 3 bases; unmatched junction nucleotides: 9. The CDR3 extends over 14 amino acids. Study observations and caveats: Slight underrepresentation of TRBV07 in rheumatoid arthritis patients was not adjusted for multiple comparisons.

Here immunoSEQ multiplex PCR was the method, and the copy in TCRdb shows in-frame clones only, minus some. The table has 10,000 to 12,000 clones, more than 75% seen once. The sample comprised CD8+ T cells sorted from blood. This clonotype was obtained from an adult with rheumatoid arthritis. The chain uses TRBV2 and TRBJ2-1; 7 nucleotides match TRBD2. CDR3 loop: CAIQPSGDYNEQFF. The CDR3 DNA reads TGTGCCATCCAGCCAAGCGGGGACTACAATGAGCAGTTCTTC.